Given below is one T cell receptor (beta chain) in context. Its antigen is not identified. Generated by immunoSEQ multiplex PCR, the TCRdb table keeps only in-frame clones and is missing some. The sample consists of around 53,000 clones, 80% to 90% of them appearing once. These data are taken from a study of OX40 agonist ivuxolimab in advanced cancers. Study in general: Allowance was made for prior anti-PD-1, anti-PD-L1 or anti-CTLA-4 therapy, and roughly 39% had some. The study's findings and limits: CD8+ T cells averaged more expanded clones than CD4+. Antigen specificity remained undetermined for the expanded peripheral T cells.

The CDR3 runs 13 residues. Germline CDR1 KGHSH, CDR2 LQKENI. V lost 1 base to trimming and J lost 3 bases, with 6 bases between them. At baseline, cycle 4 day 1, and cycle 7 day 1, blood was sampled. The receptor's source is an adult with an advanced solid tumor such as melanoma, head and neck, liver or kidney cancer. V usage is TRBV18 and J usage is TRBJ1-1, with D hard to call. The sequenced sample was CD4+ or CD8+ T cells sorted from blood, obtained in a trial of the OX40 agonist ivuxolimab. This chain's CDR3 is CASSPLGDTEAFF. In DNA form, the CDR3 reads TGTGCCAGCTCACCACTTGGAGACACTGAAGCTTTCTTT.